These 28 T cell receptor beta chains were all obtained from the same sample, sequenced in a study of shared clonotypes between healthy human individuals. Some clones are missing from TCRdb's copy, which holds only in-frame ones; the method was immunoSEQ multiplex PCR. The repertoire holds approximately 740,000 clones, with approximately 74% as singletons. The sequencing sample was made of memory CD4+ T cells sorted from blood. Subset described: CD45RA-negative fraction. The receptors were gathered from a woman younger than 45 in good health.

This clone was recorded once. In DNA, the CDR3 is TGTGCCAGCATCAAAGGGGCTAGCGGGGGACTCAATGAGCAGTTCTTC. This encodes CASIKGASGGLNEQFF. This rearrangement joins TRBV7-2 to TRBJ2-1; the match to TRBD2 covers 10 bases. Germline V gives CDR1 SGHTA, CDR2 FQGNSA. The CDR3 is 16 amino acids. V trimming: 7 bases; J trimming: 6 bases; junction bases outside the gene matches: 12.

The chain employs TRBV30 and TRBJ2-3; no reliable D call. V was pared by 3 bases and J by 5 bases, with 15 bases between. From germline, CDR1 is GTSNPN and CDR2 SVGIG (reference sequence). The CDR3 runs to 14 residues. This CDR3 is CAWRNLGPEDTQYF. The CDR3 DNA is TGTGCCTGGAGGAATCTTGGACCCGAAGATACGCAGTATTTT.

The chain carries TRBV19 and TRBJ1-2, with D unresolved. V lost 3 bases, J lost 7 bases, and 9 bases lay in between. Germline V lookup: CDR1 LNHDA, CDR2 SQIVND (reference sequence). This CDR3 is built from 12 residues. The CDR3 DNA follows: TGTGCCAGTAGTATGGGGTTCCTTGGCTACACCTTC. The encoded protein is CASSMGFLGYTF.

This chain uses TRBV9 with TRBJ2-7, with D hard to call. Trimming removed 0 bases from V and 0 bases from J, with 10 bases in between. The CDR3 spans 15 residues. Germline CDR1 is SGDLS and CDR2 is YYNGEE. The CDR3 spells CASSVVPGTSYEQYF. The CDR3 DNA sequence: TGTGCCAGCAGCGTAGTTCCAGGTACCTCCTACGAGCAGTACTTC.

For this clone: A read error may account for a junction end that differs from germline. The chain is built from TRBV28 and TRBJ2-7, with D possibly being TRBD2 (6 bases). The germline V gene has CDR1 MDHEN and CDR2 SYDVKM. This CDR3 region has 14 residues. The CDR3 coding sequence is TGTGCCAGCAGTTTGATGGGAGGAATTCCCGAGGAGTACTTC. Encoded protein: CASSLMGGIPEEYF.

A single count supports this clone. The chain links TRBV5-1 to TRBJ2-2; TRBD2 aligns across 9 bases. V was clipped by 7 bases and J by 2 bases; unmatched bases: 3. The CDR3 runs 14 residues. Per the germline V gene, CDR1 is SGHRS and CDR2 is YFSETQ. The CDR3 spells CASVGTSNTGELFF. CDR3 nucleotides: TGCGCCAGCGTAGGGACTAGCAACACCGGGGAGCTGTTTTTT.

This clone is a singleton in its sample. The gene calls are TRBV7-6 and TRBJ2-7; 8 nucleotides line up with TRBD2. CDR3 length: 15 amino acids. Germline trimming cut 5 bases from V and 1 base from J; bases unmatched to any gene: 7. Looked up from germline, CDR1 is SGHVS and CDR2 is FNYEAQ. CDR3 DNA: TGTGCCAGCAGCAGGGCCGGGAGGGGGTCCTACGAGCAGTACTTC. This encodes CASSRAGRGSYEQYF.

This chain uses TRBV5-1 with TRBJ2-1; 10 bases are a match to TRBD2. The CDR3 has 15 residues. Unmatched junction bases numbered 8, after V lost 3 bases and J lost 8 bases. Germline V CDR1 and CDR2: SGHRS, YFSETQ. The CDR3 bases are TGCGCCAGCAGCTATCTAGCGGGAGTGATCTATGAGCAGTTCTTC. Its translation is CASSYLAGVIYEQFF.

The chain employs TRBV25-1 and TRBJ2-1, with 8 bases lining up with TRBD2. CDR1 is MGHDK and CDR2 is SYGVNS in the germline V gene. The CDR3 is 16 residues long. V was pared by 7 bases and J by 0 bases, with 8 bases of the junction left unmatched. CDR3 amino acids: CASTPAGDNSYNEQFF. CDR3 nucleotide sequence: TGTGCCAGCACTCCAGCGGGGGACAACTCCTACAATGAGCAGTTCTTC.

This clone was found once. The CDR3 protein is CASSSRTGGSWNNEQFF. CDR3 sequence (DNA): TGTGCCAGCAGCTCACGGACGGGCGGGAGTTGGAACAATGAGCAGTTCTTC. The chain has TRBV7-2 and TRBJ2-1, with 7 bases matching TRBD2. The germline V gene has CDR1 SGHTA and CDR2 FQGNSA. This CDR3 has 17 residues. V was pared by 4 bases and J by 5 bases, with 14 bases of the junction left unmatched.

The CDR3 bases are TGTGCCAGCAGCTTAGGGGCTAGTTTCTACAATGAGCAGTTCTTC. Amino acids: CASSLGASFYNEQFF. The chain links TRBV7-2 to TRBJ2-1; D uncertain. V was clipped by 1 base and J by 3 bases, with 10 bases between them. The CDR3 has 15 residues. Germline CDR1 and CDR2: SGHTA and FQGNSA.

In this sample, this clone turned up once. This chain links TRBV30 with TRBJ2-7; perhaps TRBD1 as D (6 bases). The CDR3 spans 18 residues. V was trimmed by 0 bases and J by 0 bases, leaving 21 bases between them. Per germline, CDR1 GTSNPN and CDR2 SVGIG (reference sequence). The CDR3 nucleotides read TGTGCCTGGAGTGTCGCCAGGGAAGGGACACCTAGCTCCTACGAGCAGTACTTC. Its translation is CAWSVAREGTPSSYEQYF.

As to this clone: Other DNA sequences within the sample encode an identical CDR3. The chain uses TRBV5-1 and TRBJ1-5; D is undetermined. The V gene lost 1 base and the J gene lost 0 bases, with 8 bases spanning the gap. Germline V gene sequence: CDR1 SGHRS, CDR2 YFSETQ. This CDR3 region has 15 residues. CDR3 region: CASSLSGVSNQPQHF. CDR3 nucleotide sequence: TGCGCCAGCAGCTTGTCAGGTGTTAGCAATCAGCCCCAGCATTTT.

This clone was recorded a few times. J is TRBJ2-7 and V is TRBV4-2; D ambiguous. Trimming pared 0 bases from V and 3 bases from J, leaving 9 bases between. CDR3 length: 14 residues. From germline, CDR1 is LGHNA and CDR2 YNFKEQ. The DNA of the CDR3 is TGTGCCAGCAGCCAAGAAGGGAATTTCTACGAGCAGTACTTC. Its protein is CASSQEGNFYEQYF.

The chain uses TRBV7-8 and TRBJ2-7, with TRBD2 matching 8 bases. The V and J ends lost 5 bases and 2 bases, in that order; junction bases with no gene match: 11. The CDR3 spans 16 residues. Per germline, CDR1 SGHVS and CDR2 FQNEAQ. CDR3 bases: TGTGCCAGCAGCCCGAGGGGTAGCGGGAAAACCTACGAGCAGTACTTC. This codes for CASSPRGSGKTYEQYF.

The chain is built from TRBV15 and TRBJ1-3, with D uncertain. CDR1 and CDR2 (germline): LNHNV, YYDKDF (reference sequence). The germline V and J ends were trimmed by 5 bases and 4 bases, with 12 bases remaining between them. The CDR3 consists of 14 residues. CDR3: CATSVGVAGNTIYF. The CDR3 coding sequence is TGTGCCACCAGCGTCGGGGTCGCAGGAAACACCATATATTTT. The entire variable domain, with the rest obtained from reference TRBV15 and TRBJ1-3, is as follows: DAMVIQNPRYQVTQFGKPVTLSCSQTLNHNVMYWYQQKSSQAPKLLFHYYDKDFNNEADTPDNFQSRRPNTSFCFLDIRSPGLGDTAMYLCATSVGVAGNTIYFGEGSWLTVV.

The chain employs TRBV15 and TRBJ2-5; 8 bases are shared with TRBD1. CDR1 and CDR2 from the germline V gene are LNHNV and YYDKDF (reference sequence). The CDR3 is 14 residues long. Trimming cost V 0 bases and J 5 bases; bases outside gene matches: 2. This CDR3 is CATSRDQGAETQYF. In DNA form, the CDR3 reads TGTGCCACCAGCAGAGATCAGGGGGCGGAGACCCAGTACTTC.

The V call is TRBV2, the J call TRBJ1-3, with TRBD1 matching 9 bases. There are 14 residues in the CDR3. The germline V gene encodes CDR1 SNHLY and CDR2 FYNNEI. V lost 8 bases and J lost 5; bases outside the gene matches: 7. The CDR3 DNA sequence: TGTGCCAGCCAGCAGACAGGGGGAAGAAACACCATATATTTT. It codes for CASQQTGGRNTIYF.

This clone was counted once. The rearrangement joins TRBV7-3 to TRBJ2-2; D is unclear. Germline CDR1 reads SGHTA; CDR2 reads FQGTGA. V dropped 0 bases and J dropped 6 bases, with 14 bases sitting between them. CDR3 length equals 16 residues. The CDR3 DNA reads TGTGCCAGCAGCTTAACTGGGCCGGGCGGTTCCGGGGAGCTGTTTTTT. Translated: CASSLTGPGGSGELFF.

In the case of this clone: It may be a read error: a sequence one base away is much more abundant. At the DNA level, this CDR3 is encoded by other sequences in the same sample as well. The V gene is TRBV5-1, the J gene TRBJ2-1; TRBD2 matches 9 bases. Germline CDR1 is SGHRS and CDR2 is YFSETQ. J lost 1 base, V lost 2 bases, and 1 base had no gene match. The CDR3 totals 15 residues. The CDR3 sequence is CASSLTSGSYNEQFF. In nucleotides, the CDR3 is TGCGCCAGCAGCTTAACTAGCGGGTCCTACAATGAGCAGTTCTTC.

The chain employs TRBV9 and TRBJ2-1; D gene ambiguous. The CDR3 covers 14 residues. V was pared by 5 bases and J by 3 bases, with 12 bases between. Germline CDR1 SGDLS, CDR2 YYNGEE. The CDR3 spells CASSRTGVYNEQFF. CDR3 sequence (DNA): TGTGCCAGCAGTCGAACCGGAGTCTACAATGAGCAGTTCTTC.

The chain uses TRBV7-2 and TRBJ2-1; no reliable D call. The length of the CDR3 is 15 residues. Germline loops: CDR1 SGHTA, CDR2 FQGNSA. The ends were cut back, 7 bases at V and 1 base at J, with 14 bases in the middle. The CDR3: CASTSPRRSYNEQFF. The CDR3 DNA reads TGTGCCAGCACCTCTCCTAGGAGATCCTACAATGAGCAGTTCTTC.

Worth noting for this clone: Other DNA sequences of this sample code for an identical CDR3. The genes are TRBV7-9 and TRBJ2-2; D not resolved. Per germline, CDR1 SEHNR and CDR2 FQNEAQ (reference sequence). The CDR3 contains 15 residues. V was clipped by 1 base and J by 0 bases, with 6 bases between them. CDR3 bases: TGTGCCAGCAGCTTAGGTAGGGCGAACACCGGGGAGCTGTTTTTT. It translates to CASSLGRANTGELFF. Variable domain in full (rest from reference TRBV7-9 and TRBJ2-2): DTGVSQNPRHKITKRGQNVTFRCDPISEHNRLYWYRQTLGQGPEFLTYFQNEAQLEKSRLLSDRFSAERPKGSFSTLEIQRTEQGDSAMYLCASSLGRANTGELFFGEGSRLTVL.

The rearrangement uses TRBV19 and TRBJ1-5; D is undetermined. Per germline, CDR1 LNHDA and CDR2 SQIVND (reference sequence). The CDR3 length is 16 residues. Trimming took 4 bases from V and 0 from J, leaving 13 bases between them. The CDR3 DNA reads TGTGCCAGTAGTACCCCCGGAGGCCTTAGCAATCAGCCCCAGCATTTT. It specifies CASSTPGGLSNQPQHF.

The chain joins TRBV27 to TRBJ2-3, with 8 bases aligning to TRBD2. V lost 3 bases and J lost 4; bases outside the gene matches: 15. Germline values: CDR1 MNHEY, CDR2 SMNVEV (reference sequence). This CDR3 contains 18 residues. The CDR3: CASSFRLAGHSRADTQYF. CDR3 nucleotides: TGTGCCAGCAGTTTTAGGCTAGCGGGCCATTCGAGGGCAGATACGCAGTATTTT.

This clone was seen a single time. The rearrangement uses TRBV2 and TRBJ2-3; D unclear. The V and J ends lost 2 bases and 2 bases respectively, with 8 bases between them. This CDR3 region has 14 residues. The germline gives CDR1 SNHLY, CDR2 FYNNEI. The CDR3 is CASSELANTDTQYF. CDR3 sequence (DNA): TGTGCCAGCAGTGAACTGGCTAACACAGATACGCAGTATTTT.

CDR3 bases: TGTGCCAGCAGCCCCTTAAGGAACACTGAAGCTTTCTTT. Protein: CASSPLRNTEAFF. The chain carries TRBV7-9 and TRBJ1-1; D is unclear. The CDR3 is 13 residues long. CDR1 is SEHNR, CDR2 FQNEAQ, per germline (reference sequence). The V gene lost 5 bases and the J gene lost 1 base, with 8 bases spanning the gap.

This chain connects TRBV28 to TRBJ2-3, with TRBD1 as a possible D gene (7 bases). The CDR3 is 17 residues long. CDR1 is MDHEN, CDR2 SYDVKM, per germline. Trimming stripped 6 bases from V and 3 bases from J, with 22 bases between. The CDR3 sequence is CASSPVGGGVWTDTQYF. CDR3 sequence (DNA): TGTGCCAGCAGCCCAGTCGGAGGGGGCGTATGGACAGATACGCAGTATTTT.